The 21 T cell receptor beta chains below were found in one sample sequenced in a study of T cell responses to AZD1222 COVID-19 vaccine. Using immunoSEQ multiplex PCR, the repertoire was profiled, and TCRdb retains in-frame clones only, with some absent. This sample has 150,000 to 200,000 clones, with approximately 92% found just once. Material: peripheral blood, obtained on day 0 of AZD1222 vaccination. The receptor source for this set is an adult in good health.

This chain joins TRBV10-3 and TRBJ1-2; the match to TRBD1 covers 7 bases. The length of the CDR3 is 14 residues. V shed 6 bases and J 5 bases; nucleotides not matched to a gene: 9. Germline CDR1 is ENHRY and CDR2 is SYGVKD. CDR3 bases: TGTGCCATCAGATCAACCGGGACAGCTTATGGCTACACCTTC. Protein product: CAIRSTGTAYGYTF.

The chain carries TRBV5-5 and TRBJ2-7, with D perhaps TRBD1 or TRBD2 (5 bases each). CDR1 and CDR2 from the germline V gene are SGHKS and YYEKEE (reference sequence). This CDR3 region has 13 residues. V dropped 0 bases and J dropped 3 bases, with 7 bases sitting between them. CDR3 nucleotides: TGTGCCAGCAGCTTGGGGGGGTACTACGAGCAGTACTTC. Residues: CASSLGGYYEQYF. The variable domain in full, completed from reference TRBV5-5 and TRBJ2-7, reads DAGVTQSPTHLIKTRGQQVTLRCSPISGHKSVSWYQQVLGQGPQFIFQYYEKEERGRGNFPDRFSARQFPNYSSELNVNALLLGDSALYLCASSLGGYYEQYFGPGTRLTVT.

The chain uses TRBV24-1 and TRBJ2-7; D remains unclear. This CDR3 comprises 16 residues. Germline CDR1 KGHDR, CDR2 SFDVKD. With 0 bases removed from V and 1 base from J, the gap between germline ends came to 12 bases. The CDR3, as DNA: TGTGCCACCAGTGATTTGCTTTGGAACAGTTCCTACGAGCAGTACGTC. This gives the protein CATSDLLWNSSYEQYV.

The chain employs TRBV7-6 and TRBJ1-6; D gene uncertain. Deletions cut 5 bases from V and 3 bases from J, with 11 bases between. CDR3 length: 15 residues. Germline V gene data show CDR1 as SGHVS and CDR2 as FNYEAQ. DNA for the CDR3: TGTGCCAGCAGCCTCTCCTGGAGCTATAATTCACCCCTCCACTTT. Amino acids: CASSLSWSYNSPLHF. Full variable domain (missing parts from reference TRBV7-6 and TRBJ1-6): GAGVSQSPRYKVTKRGQDVALRCDPISGHVSLYWYRQALGQGPEFLTYFNYEAQQDKSGLPNDRFSAERPEGSISTLTIQRTEQRDSAMYRCASSLSWSYNSPLHFGNGTRLTVT.

V gene TRBV28 combines with J gene TRBJ1-2; D is ambiguous. Per the germline V gene, CDR1 is MDHEN and CDR2 is SYDVKM. Trimming took 8 bases from V and 2 from J, leaving 21 bases between them. CDR3 size: 16 residues. The CDR3 nucleotides read TGTGCCAGCTCATCGGCGAGAGGAGGCGGGAACTATGGCTACACCTTC. Translated: CASSSARGGGNYGYTF.

This chain links TRBV15 with TRBJ1-6; D is undetermined. The V end was cut by 1 base, the J end by 10 bases, with 14 bases between. The CDR3 spans 15 residues. Germline CDR1 LNHNV, CDR2 YYDKDF (reference sequence). CDR3 region: CATSRGLPGNSPLHF. DNA of the CDR3: TGTGCCACCAGCAGAGGGCTGCCGGGGAACTCACCCCTCCACTTT.

The chain links TRBV11-3 to TRBJ2-1; a weak D match, TRBD1 (6 bases). The CDR3 length is 12 residues. V dropped 5 bases and J dropped 6 bases, with 8 bases sitting between them. In germline, CDR1 is SGHNT, CDR2 YENEEA. CDR3 region: CASSIQGNEQFF. For the CDR3, the DNA is TGTGCCAGCAGCATACAGGGCAATGAGCAGTTCTTC.

For this clone: Since no conserved phenylalanine or tryptophan closes the CDR3, a read error is the likely cause. The rearrangement links TRBV6-5 to TRBJ1-1; D perhaps matches TRBD1 (5 bases). Germline CDR1 MNHEY, CDR2 SVGAGI. Trimming stripped 3 bases from V and 4 bases from J, with 18 bases between. The CDR3 covers 16 residues. The CDR3 sequence is CASSYGRQGYPTEAFL. For the CDR3, the DNA is TGTGCCAGCAGTTATGGGAGGCAGGGATATCCCACTGAAGCTTTCCTT.

The V gene is TRBV4-2, the J gene TRBJ1-2; possible D gene TRBD1, 6 bases. V was cut by 0 bases and J by 3 bases, with 8 bases left in between. This CDR3 contains 14 residues. CDR1 and CDR2 (germline): LGHNA, YNFKEQ. DNA of the CDR3: TGTGCCAGCAGCCAAGATGCAGGGGACTATGGCTACACCTTC. This encodes CASSQDAGDYGYTF.

This chain joins TRBV2 and TRBJ1-4; D gene ambiguous. CDR3 length: 15 residues. V dropped 6 bases and J dropped 5 bases, with 16 bases sitting between them. Germline values: CDR1 SNHLY, CDR2 FYNNEI. The CDR3 DNA reads as TGTGCCAGCAGCGGTGACGGATCAAAGAATGAAAAACTGTTTTTT. This encodes CASSGDGSKNEKLFF.

The chain combines TRBV5-4 with TRBJ1-2; D is uncertain. The CDR3 consists of 14 residues. Germline CDR1 is SGHNT and CDR2 is YYREEE (reference sequence). Trimming shortened V by 0 bases and J by 4 bases, and 10 bases separated the two germline ends. Here the CDR3 reads CASSLALSGYGYTF. The CDR3 DNA is TGTGCCAGCAGCTTGGCTCTCTCCGGCTATGGCTACACCTTC.

V gene TRBV29-1 combines with J gene TRBJ2-1; TRBD1 matches at 10 bases. Losses at the gene ends were 7 bases for V and 4 bases for J; bases not matched to a gene: 4. Germline lookup yields CDR1 SQVTM and CDR2 ANQGSEA. The CDR3 spans 13 residues. CDR3 sequence reads: CSGGQGVYNEQFF. In DNA, the CDR3 is TGCAGCGGAGGACAGGGGGTTTACAATGAGCAGTTCTTC.

The V call is TRBV7-8, the J call TRBJ2-7; 7 positions match TRBD1. The germline V gene encodes CDR1 SGHVS and CDR2 FQNEAQ. After removal of 6 bases from V and 4 bases from J, the junction contained 6 bases not matched to a gene. The CDR3 covers 13 residues. In DNA form, the CDR3 reads TGTGCCAGCAGTTCGACAGGGCGGTACGAGCAGTACTTC. Encoded protein: CASSSTGRYEQYF. Based on the CDR3 plus reference TRBV7-8 and TRBJ2-7, the full variable domain is GAGVSQSPRYKVAKRGQDVALRCDPISGHVSLFWYQQALGQGPEFLTYFQNEAQLDKSGLPSDRFFAERPEGSVSTLKIQRTQQEDSAVYLCASSSTGRYEQYFGPGTRLTVT.

This chain links TRBV13 with TRBJ2-1; perhaps TRBD1 as D (7 bases). The CDR3 covers 15 residues. The germline V gene has CDR1 PRHDT and CDR2 FYEKMQ (reference sequence). Trimming took 0 bases from V and 4 from J, leaving 10 bases between them. CDR3 region: CASSLGQGGYNEQFF. The CDR3 region has the DNA TGTGCCAGCAGCTTAGGCCAGGGGGGATACAATGAGCAGTTCTTC.

V and J are TRBV5-6 and TRBJ2-3; 7 bases line up with TRBD1. CDR1 and CDR2 from the germline V gene are SGHDT and YYEEEE. There are 14 residues in the CDR3. Trimming cost V 0 bases and J 4 bases; bases outside gene matches: 2. CDR3 DNA sequence: TGTGCCAGCAGCTTGGGACAGGGATCAGATACGCAGTATTTT. Protein sequence: CASSLGQGSDTQYF. Full variable domain (missing parts from reference TRBV5-6 and TRBJ2-3): DAGVTQSPTHLIKTRGQQVTLRCSPKSGHDTVSWYQQALGQGPQFIFQYYEEEERQRGNFPDRFSGHQFPNYSSELNVNALLLGDSALYLCASSLGQGSDTQYFGPGTRLTVL.

This chain uses TRBV2 with TRBJ1-2, with TRBD1 matching 7 bases. This CDR3 spans 14 amino acids. V was pared by 4 bases and J by 3 bases, with 5 bases of the junction left unmatched. The germline V gene encodes CDR1 SNHLY and CDR2 FYNNEI. The CDR3 DNA sequence: TGTGCCAGCAGTGGACAGGGTTGGGACTATGGCTACACCTTC. As protein: CASSGQGWDYGYTF. The full variable domain, its missing parts supplied by reference TRBV2 and TRBJ1-2, is EPEVTQTPSHQVTQMGQEVILRCVPISNHLYFYWYRQILGQKVEFLVSFYNNEISEKSEIFDDQFSVERPDGSNFTLKIRSTKLEDSAMYFCASSGQGWDYGYTFGSGTRLTVV.

V is TRBV5-4 and J is TRBJ1-1, with TRBD1 as a possible D gene (5 bases). The germline V and J ends were trimmed by 2 bases and 6 bases, with 8 bases remaining between them. CDR3 length: 12 residues. Germline V CDR1 and CDR2: SGHNT, YYREEE (reference sequence). CDR3 bases: TGTGCCAGCAGCTTTCCGGGGGCTGAAGCTTTCTTT. Translating it yields CASSFPGAEAFF.

V gene TRBV5-1 combines with J gene TRBJ2-1, with D perhaps TRBD2 (6 bases). The V gene's germline CDR1 is SGHRS and CDR2 YFSETQ. The CDR3 spans 14 residues. V was cut by 7 bases and J by 3 bases, with 14 bases left in between. The CDR3 DNA follows: TGCGCCAGCGCTCGCGGGGTTGGCTACAATGAGCAGTTCTTC. It codes for CASARGVGYNEQFF. The whole variable domain, remainder taken from reference TRBV5-1 and TRBJ2-1, is KAGVTQTPRYLIKTRGQQVTLSCSPISGHRSVSWYQQTPGQGLQFLFEYFSETQRNKGNFPGRFSGRQFSNSRSEMNVSTLELGDSALYLCASARGVGYNEQFFGPGTRLTVL.

The chain has TRBV6-5 and TRBJ2-2; 11 bases map to TRBD1. The CDR3 is made up of 15 amino acids. Germline trimming cut 7 bases from V and 5 bases from J; bases unmatched to any gene: 6. The germline V gene has CDR1 MNHEY and CDR2 SVGAGI. The CDR3 DNA is TGTGCCAGCACCTACGGGACAGGGGGGACCGGGGAGCTGTTTTTT. Residues: CASTYGTGGTGELFF.

V usage is TRBV12-3 or TRBV12-4 and J usage is TRBJ2-7, with unresolved D. With 5 bases removed from V and 3 bases from J, the gap between germline ends came to 8 bases. The CDR3 is 12 amino acids. CDR3 nucleotide sequence: TGTGCCAGCAGTGTCGCCCTCTACGAGCAGTACTTC. This translates into CASSVALYEQYF.

V and J are TRBV6-4 and TRBJ2-2, with D perhaps being TRBD1 or TRBD2 (5 bases each). The V end lost 8 bases, the J end lost 0 bases, and 10 bases lay between the germline ends. Germline CDR1 is MRHNA and CDR2 is SNTAGT. The CDR3 contains 14 residues. The CDR3 sequence: CASRDLANTGELFF. The CDR3 region has the DNA TGTGCCAGCCGGGACCTAGCGAACACCGGGGAGCTGTTTTTT.